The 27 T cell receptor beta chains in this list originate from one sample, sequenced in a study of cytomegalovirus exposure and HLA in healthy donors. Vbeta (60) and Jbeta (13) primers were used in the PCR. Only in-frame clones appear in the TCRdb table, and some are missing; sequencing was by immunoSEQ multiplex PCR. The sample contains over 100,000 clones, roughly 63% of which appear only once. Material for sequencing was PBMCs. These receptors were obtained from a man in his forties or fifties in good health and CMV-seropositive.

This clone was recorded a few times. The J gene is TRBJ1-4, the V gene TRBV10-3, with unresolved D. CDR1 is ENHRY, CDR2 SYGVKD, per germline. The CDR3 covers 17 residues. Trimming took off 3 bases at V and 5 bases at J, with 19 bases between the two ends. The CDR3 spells CAISEEAPVRPNEKLFF. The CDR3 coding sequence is TGTGCCATCAGTGAAGAGGCGCCAGTAAGACCGAATGAAAAACTGTTTTTT.

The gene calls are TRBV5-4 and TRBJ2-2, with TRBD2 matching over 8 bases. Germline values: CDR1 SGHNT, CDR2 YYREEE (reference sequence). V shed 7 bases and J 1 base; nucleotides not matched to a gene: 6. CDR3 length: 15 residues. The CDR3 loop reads CASFPGGRNTGELFF. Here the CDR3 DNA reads TGTGCCAGCTTTCCGGGGGGGCGGAACACCGGGGAGCTGTTTTTT.

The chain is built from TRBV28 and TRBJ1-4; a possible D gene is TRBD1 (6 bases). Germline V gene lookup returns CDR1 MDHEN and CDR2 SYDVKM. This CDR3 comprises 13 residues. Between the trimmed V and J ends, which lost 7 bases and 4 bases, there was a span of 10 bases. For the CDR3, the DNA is TGTGCCAGCATACAGGGCGGTAATGAAAAACTGTTTTTT. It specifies CASIQGGNEKLFF.

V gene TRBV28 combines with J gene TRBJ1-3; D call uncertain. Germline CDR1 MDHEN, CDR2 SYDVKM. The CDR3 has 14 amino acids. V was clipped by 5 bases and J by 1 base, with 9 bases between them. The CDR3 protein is CASSREMSGNTIYF. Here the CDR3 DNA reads TGTGCCAGCAGTAGAGAGATGTCTGGAAACACCATATATTTT.

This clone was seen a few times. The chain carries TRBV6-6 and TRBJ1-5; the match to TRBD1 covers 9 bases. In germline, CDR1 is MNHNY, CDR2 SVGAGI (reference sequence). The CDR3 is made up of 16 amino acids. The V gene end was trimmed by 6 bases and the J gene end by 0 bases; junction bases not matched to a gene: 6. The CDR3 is CASSPGTGTSNQPQHF. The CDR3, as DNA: TGTGCCAGCAGCCCCGGGACAGGGACTAGCAATCAGCCCCAGCATTTT.

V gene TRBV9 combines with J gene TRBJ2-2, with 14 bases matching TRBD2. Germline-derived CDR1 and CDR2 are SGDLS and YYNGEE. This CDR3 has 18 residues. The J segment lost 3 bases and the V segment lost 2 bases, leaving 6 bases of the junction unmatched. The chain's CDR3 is CASSVGTSGGQYTGELFF. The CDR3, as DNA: TGTGCCAGCAGCGTCGGGACTAGCGGGGGACAGTACACCGGGGAGCTGTTTTTT.

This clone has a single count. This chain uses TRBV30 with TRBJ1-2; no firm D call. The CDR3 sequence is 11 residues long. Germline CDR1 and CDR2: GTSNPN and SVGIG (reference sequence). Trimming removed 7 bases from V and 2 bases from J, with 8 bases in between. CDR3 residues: CASSGNYGYTF. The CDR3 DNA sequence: TGTGCCTCCTCGGGGAACTATGGCTACACCTTC.

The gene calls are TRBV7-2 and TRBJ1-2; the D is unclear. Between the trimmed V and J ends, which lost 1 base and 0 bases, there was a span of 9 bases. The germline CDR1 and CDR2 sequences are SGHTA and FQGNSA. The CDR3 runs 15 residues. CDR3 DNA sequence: TGTGCCAGCAGCTTAGTTGCGGGTACTAACTATGGCTACACCTTC. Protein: CASSLVAGTNYGYTF.

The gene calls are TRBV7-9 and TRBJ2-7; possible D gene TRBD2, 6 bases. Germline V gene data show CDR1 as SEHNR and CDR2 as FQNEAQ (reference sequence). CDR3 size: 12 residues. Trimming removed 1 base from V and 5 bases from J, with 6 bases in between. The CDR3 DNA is TGTGCCAGCAGCTTAGGGGGGGACGAGCAGTACTTC. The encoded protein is CASSLGGDEQYF.

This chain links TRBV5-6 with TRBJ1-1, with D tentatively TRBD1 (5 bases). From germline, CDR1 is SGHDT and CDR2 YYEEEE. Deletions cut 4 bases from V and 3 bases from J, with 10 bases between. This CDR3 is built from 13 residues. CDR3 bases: TGTGCCAGCAGCCGGACAAGAGACACTGAAGCTTTCTTT. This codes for CASSRTRDTEAFF.

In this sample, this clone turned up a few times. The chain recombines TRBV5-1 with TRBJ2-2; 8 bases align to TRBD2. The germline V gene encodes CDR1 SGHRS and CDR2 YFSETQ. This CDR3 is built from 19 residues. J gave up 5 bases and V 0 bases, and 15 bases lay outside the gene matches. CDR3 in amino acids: CASSLEPPRRGGHTGELFF. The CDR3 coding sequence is TGCGCCAGCAGCTTGGAGCCCCCCCGACGCGGGGGGCATACCGGGGAGCTGTTTTTT.

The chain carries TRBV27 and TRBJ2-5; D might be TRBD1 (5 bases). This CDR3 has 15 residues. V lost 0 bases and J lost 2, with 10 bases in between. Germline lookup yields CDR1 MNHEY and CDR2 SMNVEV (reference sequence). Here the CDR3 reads CASSLSPGPQETQYF. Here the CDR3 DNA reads TGTGCCAGCAGTTTATCCCCAGGGCCACAAGAGACCCAGTACTTC.

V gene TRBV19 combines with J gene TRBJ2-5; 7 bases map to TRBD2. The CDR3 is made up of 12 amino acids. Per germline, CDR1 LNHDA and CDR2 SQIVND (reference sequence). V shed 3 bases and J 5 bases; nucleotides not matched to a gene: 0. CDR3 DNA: TGTGCCAGTAGTATGCGGGGGGAGACCCAGTACTTC. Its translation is CASSMRGETQYF.

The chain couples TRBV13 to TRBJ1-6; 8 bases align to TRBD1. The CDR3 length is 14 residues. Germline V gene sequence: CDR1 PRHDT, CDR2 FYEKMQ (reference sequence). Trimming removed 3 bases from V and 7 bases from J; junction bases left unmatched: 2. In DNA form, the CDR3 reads TGTGCCAGCAGCTTGGACAGGGAAAATTCACCCCTCCACTTT. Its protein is CASSLDRENSPLHF. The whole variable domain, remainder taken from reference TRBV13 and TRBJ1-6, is AAGVIQSPRHLIKEKRETATLKCYPIPRHDTVYWYQQGPGQDPQFLISFYEKMQSDKGSIPDRFSAQQFSDYHSELNMSSLELGDSALYFCASSLDRENSPLHFGNGTRLTVT.

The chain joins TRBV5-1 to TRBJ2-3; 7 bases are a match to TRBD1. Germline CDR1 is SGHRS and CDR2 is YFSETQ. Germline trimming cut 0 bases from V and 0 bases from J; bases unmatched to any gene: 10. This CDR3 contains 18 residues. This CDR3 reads CASSLAAGGGTSTDTQYF. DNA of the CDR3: TGCGCCAGCAGCTTGGCGGCAGGGGGTGGAACTAGCACAGATACGCAGTATTTT.

CDR3 DNA: TGTGCCAGCAGTGAATACTGGGGGGGGATAGGGGAGACCCAGTACTTC. Amino acids: CASSEYWGGIGETQYF. This chain connects TRBV25-1 to TRBJ2-5, with 7 bases matching TRBD2. With 0 bases clipped from V and 5 bases from J, the junction kept 9 bases outside the gene matches. CDR1 and CDR2 (germline): MGHDK, SYGVNS. The CDR3 length is 16 residues.

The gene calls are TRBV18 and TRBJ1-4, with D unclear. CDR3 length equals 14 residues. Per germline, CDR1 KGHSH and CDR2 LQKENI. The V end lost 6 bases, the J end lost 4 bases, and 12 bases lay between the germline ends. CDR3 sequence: CASSPASDNEKLFF. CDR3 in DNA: TGTGCCAGCTCCCCCGCCAGCGATAATGAAAAACTGTTTTTT.

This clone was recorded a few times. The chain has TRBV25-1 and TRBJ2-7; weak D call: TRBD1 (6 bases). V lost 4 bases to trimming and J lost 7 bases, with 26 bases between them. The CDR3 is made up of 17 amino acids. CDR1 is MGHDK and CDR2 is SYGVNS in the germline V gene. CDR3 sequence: CASSGYSQGPSFGEQYF. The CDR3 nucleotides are TGTGCCAGCAGTGGTTATTCTCAGGGGCCCTCGTTTGGGGAGCAGTACTTC.

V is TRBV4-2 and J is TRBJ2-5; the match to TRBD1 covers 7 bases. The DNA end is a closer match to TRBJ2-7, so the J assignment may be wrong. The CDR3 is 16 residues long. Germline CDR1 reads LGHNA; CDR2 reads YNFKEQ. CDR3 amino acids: CASSPEGQRGLYEQYF. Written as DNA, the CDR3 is TGTGCCAGCAGCCCAGAGGGACAGAGGGGGCTGTACGAGCAGTACTTC.

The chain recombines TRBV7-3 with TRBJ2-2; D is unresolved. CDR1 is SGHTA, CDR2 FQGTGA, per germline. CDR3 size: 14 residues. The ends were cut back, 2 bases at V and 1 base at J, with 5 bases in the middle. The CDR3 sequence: CASSLWQNTGELFF. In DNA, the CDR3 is TGTGCCAGCAGCTTATGGCAGAACACCGGGGAGCTGTTTTTT. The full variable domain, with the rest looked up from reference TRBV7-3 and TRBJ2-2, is GAGVSQTPSNKVTEKGKYVELRCDPISGHTALYWYRQSLGQGPEFLIYFQGTGAADDSGLPNDRFFAVRPEGSVSTLKIQRTERGDSAVYLCASSLWQNTGELFFGEGSRLTVL.

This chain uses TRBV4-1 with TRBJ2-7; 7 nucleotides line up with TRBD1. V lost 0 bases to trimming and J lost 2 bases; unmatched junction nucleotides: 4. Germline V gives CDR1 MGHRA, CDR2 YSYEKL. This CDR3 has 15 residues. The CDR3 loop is CASSQDTTGTYEQYF. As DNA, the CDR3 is TGCGCCAGCAGCCAAGATACGACAGGGACCTACGAGCAGTACTTC.

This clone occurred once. The chain's CDR3 is CASSEFPGSYEQYF. CDR3 in DNA: TGTGCCAGCAGTGAATTCCCGGGGTCCTACGAGCAGTACTTC. The rearrangement uses TRBV6-1 and TRBJ2-7, with TRBD2 as a possible D gene (5 bases). V was shortened by 2 bases and J by 1 base, with 9 bases between the two germline ends. The CDR3 has 14 residues. Germline V gives CDR1 MNHNS, CDR2 SASEGT.

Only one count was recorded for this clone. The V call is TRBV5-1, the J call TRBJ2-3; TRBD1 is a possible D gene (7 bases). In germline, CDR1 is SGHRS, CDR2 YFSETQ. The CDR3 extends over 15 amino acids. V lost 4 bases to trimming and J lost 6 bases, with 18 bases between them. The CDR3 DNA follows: TGCGCCAGCAGCCTGGGGGGACAGAAGGGGGATACGCAGTATTTT. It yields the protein CASSLGGQKGDTQYF.

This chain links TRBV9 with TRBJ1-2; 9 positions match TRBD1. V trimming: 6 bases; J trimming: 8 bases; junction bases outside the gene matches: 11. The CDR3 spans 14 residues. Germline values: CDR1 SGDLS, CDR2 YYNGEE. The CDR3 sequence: CASTSDRGIQGYTF. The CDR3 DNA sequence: TGTGCCAGCACCTCGGACAGGGGCATACAGGGCTACACCTTC.

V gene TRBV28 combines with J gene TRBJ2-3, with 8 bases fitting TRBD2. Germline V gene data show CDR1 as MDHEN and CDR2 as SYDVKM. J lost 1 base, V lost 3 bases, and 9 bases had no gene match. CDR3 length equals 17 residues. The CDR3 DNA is TGTGCCAGCAGTTTCCCCTGGACTAGCCATCGCACAGATACGCAGTATTTT. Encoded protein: CASSFPWTSHRTDTQYF.

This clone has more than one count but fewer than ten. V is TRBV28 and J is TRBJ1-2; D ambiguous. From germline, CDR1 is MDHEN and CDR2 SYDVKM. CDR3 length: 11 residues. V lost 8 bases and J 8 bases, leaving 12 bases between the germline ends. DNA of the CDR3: TGTGCCAGCGAGGTTAACGTGGGCTACACCTTC. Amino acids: CASEVNVGYTF.

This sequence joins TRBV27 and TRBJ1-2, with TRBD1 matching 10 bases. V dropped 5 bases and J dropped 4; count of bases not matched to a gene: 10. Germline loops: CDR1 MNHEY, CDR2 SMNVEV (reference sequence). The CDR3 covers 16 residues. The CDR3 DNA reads TGTGCCAGCAGTGAACGACAGGGGGCGCGGGGCTATGGCTACACCTTC. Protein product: CASSERQGARGYGYTF.